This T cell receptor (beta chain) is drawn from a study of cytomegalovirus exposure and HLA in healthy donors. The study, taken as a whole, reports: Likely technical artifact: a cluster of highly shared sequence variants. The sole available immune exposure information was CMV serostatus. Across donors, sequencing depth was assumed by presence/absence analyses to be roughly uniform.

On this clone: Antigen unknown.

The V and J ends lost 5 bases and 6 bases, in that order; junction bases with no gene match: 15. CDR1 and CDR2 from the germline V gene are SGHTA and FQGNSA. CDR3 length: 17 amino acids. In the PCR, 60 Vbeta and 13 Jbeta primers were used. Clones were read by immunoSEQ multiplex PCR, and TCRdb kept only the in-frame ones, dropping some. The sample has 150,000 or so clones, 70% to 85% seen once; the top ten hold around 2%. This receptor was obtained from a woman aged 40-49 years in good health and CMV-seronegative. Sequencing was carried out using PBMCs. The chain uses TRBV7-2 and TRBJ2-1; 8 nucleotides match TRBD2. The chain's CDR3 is CASSPRLATQPLNEQFF. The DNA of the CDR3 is TGTGCCAGCAGCCCCCGACTAGCGACCCAACCCCTCAATGAGCAGTTCTTC.